The clone carrying this T cell receptor (beta chain) has just a few counts. These data are taken from a study of shared clonotypes between healthy human individuals. The protocol was immunoSEQ multiplex PCR, while the TCRdb copy is restricted to in-frame clones and leaves out a portion. The table shows around 530,000 clones, with around 78% occurring only once. Donors, without exception, were Caucasian adults residing in Nashville, Tennessee. Between the trimmed V and J ends, which lost 9 bases and 8 bases, there was a span of 20 bases. Looked up from germline, CDR1 is LNHDA and CDR2 is SQIVND (reference sequence). CDR3 length: 14 amino acids.

This chain connects TRBV19 to TRBJ2-1; D might be TRBD1 or TRBD2, each matching 6 bases. The TCR originated in a woman aged 35 to 49 in good health. Some clones in this sample may be carry-over from other donors' samples. The sample comprised PBMCs. CDR3 protein: CARSAPEGGDEQFF. The CDR3, as DNA: TGTGCCAGGAGTGCACCCGAGGGGGGCGATGAGCAGTTCTTC.